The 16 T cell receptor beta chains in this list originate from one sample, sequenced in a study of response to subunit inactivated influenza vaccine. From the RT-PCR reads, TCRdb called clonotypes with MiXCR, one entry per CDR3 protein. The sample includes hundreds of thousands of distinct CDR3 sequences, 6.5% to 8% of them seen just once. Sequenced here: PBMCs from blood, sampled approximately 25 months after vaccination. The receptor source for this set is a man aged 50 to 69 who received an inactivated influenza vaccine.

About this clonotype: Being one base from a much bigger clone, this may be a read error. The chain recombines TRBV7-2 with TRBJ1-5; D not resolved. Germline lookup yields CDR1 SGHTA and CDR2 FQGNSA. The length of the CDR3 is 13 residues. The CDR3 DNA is TGTGTCAGCAGCTCCCAACTCTATCAGCCCCAGCATTTT. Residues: CVSSSQLYQPQHF.

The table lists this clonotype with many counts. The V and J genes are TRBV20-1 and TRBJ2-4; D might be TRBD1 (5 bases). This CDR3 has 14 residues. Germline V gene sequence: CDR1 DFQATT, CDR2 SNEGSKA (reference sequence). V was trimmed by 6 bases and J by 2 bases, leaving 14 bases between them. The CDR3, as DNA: TGCAGTGCCCCGGACACACCCCCCAAAAACATTCAGTACTTC. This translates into CSAPDTPPKNIQYF.

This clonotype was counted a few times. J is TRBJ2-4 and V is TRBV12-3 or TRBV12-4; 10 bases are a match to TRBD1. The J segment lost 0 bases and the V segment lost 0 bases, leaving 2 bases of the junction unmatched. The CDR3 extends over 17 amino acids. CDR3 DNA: TGTGCCAGCAGTTTAGCTGGGACAGGGGTAGCCAAAAACATTCAGTACTTC. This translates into CASSLAGTGVAKNIQYF.

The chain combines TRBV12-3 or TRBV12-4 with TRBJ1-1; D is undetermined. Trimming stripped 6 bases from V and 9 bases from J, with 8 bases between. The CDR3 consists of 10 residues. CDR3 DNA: TGTGCCAGCAGCTTGGGGAAAGCTTTCTTT. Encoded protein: CASSLGKAFF.

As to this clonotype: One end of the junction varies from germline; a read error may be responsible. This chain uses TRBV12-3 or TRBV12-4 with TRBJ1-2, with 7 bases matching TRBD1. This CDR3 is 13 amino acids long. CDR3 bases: TGTGCCCGCAGCGAAACAGGGGAATATGGCTACACCTTC. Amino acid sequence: CARSETGEYGYTF.

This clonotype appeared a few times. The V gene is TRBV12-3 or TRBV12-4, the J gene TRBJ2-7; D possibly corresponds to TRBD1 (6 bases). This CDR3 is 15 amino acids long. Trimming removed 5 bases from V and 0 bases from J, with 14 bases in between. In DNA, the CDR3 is TGTGCCAGCAGTCTCCGTGGGACAAGCTCCTACGAGCAGTACTTC. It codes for CASSLRGTSSYEQYF.

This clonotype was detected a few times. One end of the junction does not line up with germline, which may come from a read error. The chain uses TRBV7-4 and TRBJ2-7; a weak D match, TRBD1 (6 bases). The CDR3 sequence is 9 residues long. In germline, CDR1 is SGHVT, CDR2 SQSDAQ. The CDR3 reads CARGGWENF. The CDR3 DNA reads TGTGCCAGAGGGGGTTGGGAGAACTTC.

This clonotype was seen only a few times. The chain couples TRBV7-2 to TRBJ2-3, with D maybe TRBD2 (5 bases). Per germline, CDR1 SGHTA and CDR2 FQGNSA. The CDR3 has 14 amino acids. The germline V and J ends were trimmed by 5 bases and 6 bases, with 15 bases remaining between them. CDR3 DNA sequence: TGTGCCAGCAGCCCACCCGGGGTGAGGGATACGCAGTATTTT. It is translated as CASSPPGVRDTQYF.

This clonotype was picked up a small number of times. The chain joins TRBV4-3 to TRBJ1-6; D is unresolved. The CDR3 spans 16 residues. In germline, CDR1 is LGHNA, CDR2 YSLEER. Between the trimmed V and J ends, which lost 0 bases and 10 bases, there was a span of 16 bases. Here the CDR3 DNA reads TGCGCCAGCAGCCAAGATGCGCAAACCGGTGGGTCACCCCTCCACTTT. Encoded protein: CASSQDAQTGGSPLHF.

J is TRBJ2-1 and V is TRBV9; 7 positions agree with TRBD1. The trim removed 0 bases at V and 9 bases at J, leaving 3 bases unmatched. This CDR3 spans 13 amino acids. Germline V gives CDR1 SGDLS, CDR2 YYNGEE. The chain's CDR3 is CASSVEGAGEQFF. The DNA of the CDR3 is TGTGCCAGCAGCGTAGAGGGGGCAGGTGAGCAGTTCTTC. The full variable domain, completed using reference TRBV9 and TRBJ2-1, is DSGVTQTPKHLITATGQRVTLRCSPRSGDLSVYWYQQSLDQGLQFLIQYYNGEERAKGNILERFSAQQFPDLHSELNLSSLELGDSALYFCASSVEGAGEQFFGPGTRLTVL.

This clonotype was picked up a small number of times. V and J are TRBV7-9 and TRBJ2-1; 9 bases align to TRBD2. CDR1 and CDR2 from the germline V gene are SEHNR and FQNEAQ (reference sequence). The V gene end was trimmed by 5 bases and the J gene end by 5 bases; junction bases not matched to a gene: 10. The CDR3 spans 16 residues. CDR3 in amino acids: CASSPPGLAPDNEQFF. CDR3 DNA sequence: TGTGCCAGCAGCCCACCGGGACTAGCACCGGACAATGAGCAGTTCTTC.

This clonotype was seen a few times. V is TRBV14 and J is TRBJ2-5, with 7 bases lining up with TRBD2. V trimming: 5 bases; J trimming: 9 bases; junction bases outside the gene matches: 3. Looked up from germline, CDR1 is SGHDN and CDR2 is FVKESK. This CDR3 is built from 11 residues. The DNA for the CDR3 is TGTGCCAGCAGCTTAGGACTAGCCCAGTACTTC. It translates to CASSLGLAQYF.

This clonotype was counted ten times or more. Here the CDR3 DNA reads TGCAGTGTCCCGCCAACCTTAGCGGGACCGAACACCGGGGAGCTGTTTTTT. Amino acid sequence: CSVPPTLAGPNTGELFF. The chain joins TRBV20-1 to TRBJ2-2, with 8 nucleotides matching TRBD2. The ends lost 7 bases at V and 0 bases at J; junction bases unmatched: 13. CDR3 length equals 17 residues. Looked up from germline, CDR1 is DFQATT and CDR2 is SNEGSKA (reference sequence).

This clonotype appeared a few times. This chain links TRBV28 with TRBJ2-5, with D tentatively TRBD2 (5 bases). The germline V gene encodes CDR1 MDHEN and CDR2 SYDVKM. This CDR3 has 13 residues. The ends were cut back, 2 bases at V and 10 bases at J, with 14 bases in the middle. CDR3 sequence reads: CASSLGLSGSQYF. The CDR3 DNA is TGTGCCAGCAGTTTAGGTTTGTCTGGGAGCCAGTACTTC.

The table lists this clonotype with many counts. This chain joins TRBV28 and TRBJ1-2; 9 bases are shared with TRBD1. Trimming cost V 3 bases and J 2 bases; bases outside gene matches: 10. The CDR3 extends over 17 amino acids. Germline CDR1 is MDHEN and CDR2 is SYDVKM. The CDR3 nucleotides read TGTGCCAGCAGTTTTCGAAGCTGGACAGGGGTCAACTATGGCTACACCTTC. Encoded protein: CASSFRSWTGVNYGYTF.

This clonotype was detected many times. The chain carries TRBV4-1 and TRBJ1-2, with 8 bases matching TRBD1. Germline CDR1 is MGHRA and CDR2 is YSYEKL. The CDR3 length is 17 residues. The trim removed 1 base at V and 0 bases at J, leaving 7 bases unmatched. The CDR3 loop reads CASSQVQGGNANYGYTF. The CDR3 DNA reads TGCGCCAGCAGCCAAGTACAGGGGGGGAACGCTAACTATGGCTACACCTTC.